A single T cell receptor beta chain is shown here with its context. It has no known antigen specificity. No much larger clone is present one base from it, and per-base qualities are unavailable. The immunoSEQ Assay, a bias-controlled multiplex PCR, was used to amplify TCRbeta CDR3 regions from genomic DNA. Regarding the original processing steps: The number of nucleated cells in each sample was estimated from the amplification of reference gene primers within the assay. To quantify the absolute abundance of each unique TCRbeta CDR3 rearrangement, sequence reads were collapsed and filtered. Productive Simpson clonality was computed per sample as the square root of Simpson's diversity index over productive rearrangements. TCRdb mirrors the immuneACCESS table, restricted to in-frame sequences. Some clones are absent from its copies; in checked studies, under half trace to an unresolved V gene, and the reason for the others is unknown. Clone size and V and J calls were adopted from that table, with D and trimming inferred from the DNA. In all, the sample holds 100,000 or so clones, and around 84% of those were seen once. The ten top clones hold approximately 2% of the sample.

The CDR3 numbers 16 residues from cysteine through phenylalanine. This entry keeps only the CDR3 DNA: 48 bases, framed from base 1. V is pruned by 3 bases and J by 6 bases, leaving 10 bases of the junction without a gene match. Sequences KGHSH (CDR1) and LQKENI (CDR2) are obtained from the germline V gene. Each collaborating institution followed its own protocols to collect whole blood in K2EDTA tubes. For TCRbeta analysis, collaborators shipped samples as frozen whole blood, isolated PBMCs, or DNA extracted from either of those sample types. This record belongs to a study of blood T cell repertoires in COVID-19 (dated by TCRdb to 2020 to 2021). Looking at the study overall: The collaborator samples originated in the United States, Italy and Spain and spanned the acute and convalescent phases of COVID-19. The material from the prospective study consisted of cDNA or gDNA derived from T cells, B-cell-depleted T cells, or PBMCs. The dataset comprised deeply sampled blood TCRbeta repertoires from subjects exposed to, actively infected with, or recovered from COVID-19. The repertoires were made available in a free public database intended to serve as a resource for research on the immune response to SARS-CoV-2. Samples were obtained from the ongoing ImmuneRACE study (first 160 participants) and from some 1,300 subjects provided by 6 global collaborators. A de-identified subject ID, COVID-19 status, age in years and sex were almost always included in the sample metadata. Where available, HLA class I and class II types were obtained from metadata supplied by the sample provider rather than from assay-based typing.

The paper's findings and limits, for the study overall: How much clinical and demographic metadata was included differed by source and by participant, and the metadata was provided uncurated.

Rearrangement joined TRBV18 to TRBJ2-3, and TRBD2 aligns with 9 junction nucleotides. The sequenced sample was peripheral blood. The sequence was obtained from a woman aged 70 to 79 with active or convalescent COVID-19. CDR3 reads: CASSPPTSSGVDTQYF. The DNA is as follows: TGTGCCAGCTCACCTCCGACTTCTAGCGGGGTGGATACGCAGTATTTT. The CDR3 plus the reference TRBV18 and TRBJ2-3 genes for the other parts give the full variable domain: NAGVMQNPRHLVRRRGQEARLRCSPMKGHSHVYWYRQLPEEGLKFMVYLQKENIIDESGMPKERFSAEFPKEGPSILRIQQVVRGDSAAYFCASSPPTSSGVDTQYFGPGTRLTVL.